The T cell receptor (beta chain) under discussion was sequenced for a study of blood T cell repertoires in COVID-19. About the research overall: From the United States, Italy and Spain came samples of acute and convalescent COVID-19. PBMCs, B-cell-depleted T cells, or T cells provided the cDNA or gDNA that made up the material.

Per the original data handling: Estimation of nucleated cell counts relied on the amplification of reference gene primers. Clones were sequenced by immunoSEQ multiplex PCR, and TCRdb holds only the in-frame ones, with some missing. That table gives V, J and clone size, and the DNA gave D and trimming. Altogether 200,000 or so clones are present, approximately 87% being singletons, with the ten largest covering more than 0.7%. V lost 4 bases and J lost 13, with 23 bases in between. This CDR3 has 14 amino acids. Germline assignment: CDR1 SGHRS and CDR2 YFSETQ. This chain links TRBV5-1 with TRBJ1-1; tentative D call: TRBD1 (5 bases). The sample comprised peripheral blood. The sequence derives from a woman in her 70s with acute or convalescent COVID-19. CDR3 region: CASSLLTVGGTNFF. DNA for the CDR3: TGCGCCAGCAGCCTCTTAACTGTTGGGGGGACTAATTTCTTT.